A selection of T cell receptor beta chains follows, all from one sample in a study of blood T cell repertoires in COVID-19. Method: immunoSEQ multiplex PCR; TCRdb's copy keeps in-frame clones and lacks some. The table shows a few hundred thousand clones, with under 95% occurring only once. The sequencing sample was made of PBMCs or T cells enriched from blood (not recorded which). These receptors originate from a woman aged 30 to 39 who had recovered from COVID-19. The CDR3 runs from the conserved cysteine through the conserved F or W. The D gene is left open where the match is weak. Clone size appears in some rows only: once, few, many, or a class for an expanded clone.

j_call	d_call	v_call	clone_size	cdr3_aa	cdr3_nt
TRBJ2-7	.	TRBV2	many	CASREDSVTYEQYF	TGTGCCAGCAGGGAGGACAGTGTGACCTACGAGCAGTACTTC
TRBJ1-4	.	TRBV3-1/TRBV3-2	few	CASKGAGEKLFF	TGTGCCAGCAAAGGGGCCGGGGAAAAACTGTTTTTT
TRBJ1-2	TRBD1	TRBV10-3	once	CAIRDRSGGYTF	TGTGCCATCAGGGACAGGTCGGGGGGCTACACCTTC
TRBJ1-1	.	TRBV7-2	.	CASSLAVGPYTEAFF	TGTGCCAGCAGCTTAGCGGTGGGGCCGTACACTGAAGCTTTCTTT
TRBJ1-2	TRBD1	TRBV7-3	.	CARAPGQGAGGYTF	TGTGCCAGGGCCCCGGGACAGGGGGCGGGCGGCTACACCTTC
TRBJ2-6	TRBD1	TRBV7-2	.	CASSSGQGFRGANVLTF	TGTGCCAGCAGCTCCGGACAGGGTTTCCGTGGGGCCAACGTCCTGACTTTC
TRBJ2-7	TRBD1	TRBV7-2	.	CASSPTRGPYEQYF	TGTGCCAGCAGCCCAACCAGGGGGCCCTACGAGCAGTACTTC
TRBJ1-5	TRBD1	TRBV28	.	CASRSGTGAFGNQPQHF	TGTGCCAGCAGATCCGGGACAGGGGCATTTGGCAATCAGCCCCAGCATTTT
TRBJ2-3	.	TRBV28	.	CASLAWGSSTDTQYF	TGTGCCAGCCTAGCGTGGGGGTCTAGCACAGATACGCAGTATTTT
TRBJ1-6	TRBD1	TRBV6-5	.	CASQRDRLSPLHF	TGTGCCAGCCAAAGGGACAGACTTTCACCCCTCCACTTT
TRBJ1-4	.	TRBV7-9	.	CASSYTHGSGVEKLFF	TGTGCCAGCAGTTACACACACGGGTCAGGGGTCGAAAAACTGTTTTTT
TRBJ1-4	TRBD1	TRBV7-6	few	CASSQGAANEKLFF	TGTGCCAGCAGCCAGGGGGCGGCTAATGAAAAACTGTTTTTT
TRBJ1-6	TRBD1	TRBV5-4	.	CASSLGQGNSPLHF	TGTGCCAGCAGCTTGGGACAGGGGAATTCACCCCTCCACTTT
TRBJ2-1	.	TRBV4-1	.	CASSRQTEDDEQFF	TGCGCCAGCAGCCGTCAGACTGAGGATGACGAGCAGTTCTTC
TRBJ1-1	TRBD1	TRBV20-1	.	CSASTRDSLTWNTEAFF	TGCAGTGCTAGTACCCGGGACAGCCTGACCTGGAACACTGAAGCTTTCTTT
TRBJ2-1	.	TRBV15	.	CATSSPTGSNYYEQFF	TGTGCCACCAGCAGCCCAACCGGGAGTAATTATTATGAGCAGTTCTTC
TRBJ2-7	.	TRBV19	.	CASSARHNSYEQYF	TGTGCCAGTAGTGCAAGACACAACTCCTACGAGCAGTACTTC
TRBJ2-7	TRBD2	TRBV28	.	CASSSGTSLHEQYF	TGTGCCAGCAGCTCCGGGACTAGCTTACACGAGCAGTACTTC
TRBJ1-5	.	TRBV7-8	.	CASSLVPWSGGAGDVQPQHF	TGTGCCAGCAGCTTAGTACCGTGGTCGGGGGGGGCAGGGGATGTGCAGCCCCAGCATTTT
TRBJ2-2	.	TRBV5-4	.	CASSHLNTGELFF	TGTGCCAGCAGCCACTTGAACACCGGGGAGCTGTTTTTT
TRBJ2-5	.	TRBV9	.	CASSVTYRVQETQYF	TGTGCCAGCAGCGTCACCTACAGGGTCCAAGAGACCCAGTACTTC
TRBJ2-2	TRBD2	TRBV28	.	CASSSLAGVVGELFF	TGTGCCAGCAGTTCCCTAGCGGGAGTAGTCGGGGAGCTGTTTTTT
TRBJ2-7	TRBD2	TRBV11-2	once	CASSLPGLAGASREQYF	TGTGCCAGCAGCTTACCAGGACTAGCGGGAGCAAGCCGCGAGCAGTACTTC
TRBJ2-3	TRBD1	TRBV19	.	CASRGQNTDTQYF	TGTGCCAGCCGGGGACAGAACACAGATACGCAGTATTTT
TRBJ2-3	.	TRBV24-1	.	CATSEVDRGDTQYF	TGTGCCACCAGTGAGGTAGACAGAGGAGATACGCAGTATTTT
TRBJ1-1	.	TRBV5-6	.	CASSLGSGSTEAFF	TGTGCCAGCAGCTTAGGCTCGGGGAGCACTGAAGCTTTCTTT
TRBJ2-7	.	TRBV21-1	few	CASSKPGGEQERSYEQYF	TGTGCCAGCAGCAAACCGGGTGGGGAACAGGAAAGATCCTACGAGCAGTACTTC
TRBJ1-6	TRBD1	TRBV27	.	CASSQRQGEGSPLHF	TGTGCCAGCAGTCAACGACAGGGAGAGGGATCACCCCTCCACTTT
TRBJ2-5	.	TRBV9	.	CASSVGAGHQETQYF	TGTGCCAGCAGCGTAGGGGCAGGTCACCAAGAGACCCAGTACTTC
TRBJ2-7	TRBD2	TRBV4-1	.	CASSPGRGGTYEQYF	TGCGCCAGCAGCCCGGGACGCGGGGGTACATACGAGCAGTACTTC
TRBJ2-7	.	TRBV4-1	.	CASSQETLEYEQYF	TGCGCCAGCAGCCAAGAGACCCTAGAATACGAGCAGTACTTC
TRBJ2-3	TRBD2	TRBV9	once	CASSVASGGSRIDTQYF	TGTGCCAGCAGCGTAGCTAGCGGGGGAAGTCGTATAGATACGCAGTATTTT
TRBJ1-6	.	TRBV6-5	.	CASSLNSPLHF	TGTGCCAGCAGTCTGAATTCACCCCTCCACTTT
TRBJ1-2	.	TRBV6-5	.	CASSYVRGRGGGYTF	TGTGCCAGCAGTTACGTGCGGGGGCGCGGTGGGGGCTACACCTTC
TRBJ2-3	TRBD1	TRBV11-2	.	CASSSFGQAVGNTQYF	TGTGCCAGCAGCTCATTCGGACAGGCGGTCGGTAATACGCAGTATTTT
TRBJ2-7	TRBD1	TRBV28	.	CASSLGGQGLNEQYF	TGTGCCAGCAGTTTAGGGGGACAGGGGTTAAACGAGCAGTACTTC
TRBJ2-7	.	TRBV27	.	CASSLSRSGSYEQYF	TGTGCCAGCAGTTTATCGCGGAGTGGGTCCTACGAGCAGTACTTC
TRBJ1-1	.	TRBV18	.	CASSPTRDTEAFF	TGTGCCAGCTCGCCTACCCGCGACACTGAAGCTTTCTTT
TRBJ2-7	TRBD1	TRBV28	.	CASSLTGVSSYEQYF	TGTGCCAGCAGTTTGACAGGGGTTAGCTCCTACGAGCAGTACTTC
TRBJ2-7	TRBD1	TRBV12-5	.	CASAGQNSYEQYF	TGTGCTAGTGCGGGACAGAACTCCTACGAGCAGTACTTC
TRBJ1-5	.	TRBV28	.	CASRPGWVDQPQHF	TGTGCCAGCCGGCCAGGTTGGGTGGATCAGCCCCAGCATTTT